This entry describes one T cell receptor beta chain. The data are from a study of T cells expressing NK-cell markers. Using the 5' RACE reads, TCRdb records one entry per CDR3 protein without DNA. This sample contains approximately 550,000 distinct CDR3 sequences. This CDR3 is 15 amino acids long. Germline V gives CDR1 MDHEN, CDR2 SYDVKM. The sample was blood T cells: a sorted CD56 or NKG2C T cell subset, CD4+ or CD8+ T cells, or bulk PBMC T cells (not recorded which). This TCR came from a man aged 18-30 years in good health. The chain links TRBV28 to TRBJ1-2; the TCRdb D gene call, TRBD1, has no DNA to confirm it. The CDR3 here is CASSAPAGGVYGYTF.